Given below is one T cell receptor beta chain in context. Its antigen remains unidentified. This record belongs to a study of response to subunit inactivated influenza vaccine. Study observations and caveats: The authors offered the suggestion that each seasonal influenza vaccination recruits few new T cells.

Trimming left V 4 bases short and J 1 base short, with 15 bases between. Germline CDR1 is SGHRS and CDR2 is YFSETQ. The CDR3 covers 15 residues. MiXCR, applied by TCRdb to the RT-PCR reads, yields one record per CDR3 protein. The table has approximately 480,000 distinct CDR3 sequences, approximately 9.9% seen once. The receptor's source is a man aged 45 to 65 who received an inactivated influenza vaccine. The chain links TRBV5-1 to TRBJ2-7, with unresolved D. The source material was PBMCs from blood, sampled about 6 weeks after vaccination. The DNA for the CDR3 is TGCGCCAGCAGCAATCGCGGTTATTTGTCCTACGAGCAGTACTTC. Its translation is CASSNRGYLSYEQYF. Full variable domain (rest looked up from reference TRBV5-1 and TRBJ2-7): KAGVTQTPRYLIKTRGQQVTLSCSPISGHRSVSWYQQTPGQGLQFLFEYFSETQRNKGNFPGRFSGRQFSNSRSEMNVSTLELGDSALYLCASSNRGYLSYEQYFGPGTRLTVT.